This record covers a single T cell receptor beta chain. The antigen is undetermined. Clones were read by immunoSEQ multiplex PCR, and TCRdb kept only the in-frame ones, dropping some. The sample contains fewer than 1,500 clones, around 60% of which appear only once. The germline V gene has CDR1 SGHVS and CDR2 FNYEAQ. The CDR3 extends over 16 amino acids. With 5 bases clipped from V and 2 bases from J, the junction kept 3 bases outside the gene matches. The data belong to a study of neoadjuvant anti-PD-1 for oral cavity cancer. Study-wide results and caveats: Post-treatment tumors with larger preexisting clones showed more shrinkage.

Time point in this sample: after neoadjuvant nivolumab, at surgical resection. The receptor was isolated from a person aged 35 to 85 with oral cavity squamous cell carcinoma. The sequencing used tumor tissue, collected after nivolumab (anti-PD-1) treatment. The V gene is TRBV7-6, the J gene TRBJ2-1; TRBD2 agrees at 13 bases. CDR3 loop: CASSTLAGGAYNEQFF. The CDR3 DNA is TGTGCCAGCAGCACACTAGCGGGAGGGGCCTACAATGAGCAGTTCTTC.